A single sample gave rise to the 19 T cell receptor beta chains below, sequenced in a study of T-cell reconstitution after alpha-beta-depleted transplantation in children. A TCRbeta library incorporating unique molecular identifiers was prepared. TCRdb reanalysed the PCR reads using MiXCR and keeps one entry per CDR3 protein. Among 90,000 to 150,000 distinct CDR3 sequences listed, more than 20% were seen once. The starting material was PBMCs, mostly from graft donor cells, obtained 180 days after TCRalphabeta/CD19-depleted stem cell transplant. The receptors were sampled from a male patient aged 2-15 years who had a stem cell transplant for chronic granulomatous disease, so the T cells may come from the graft donor.

At least ten counts were recorded for this clonotype. The genes are TRBV3-1 and TRBJ2-1; 9 bases match TRBD2. Per germline, CDR1 LGHDT and CDR2 YNNKEL (reference sequence). The junction had 11 bases not matched to a gene; V was cut back by 0 bases and J by 11 bases. This CDR3 has 16 amino acids. For the CDR3, the DNA is TGTGCCAGCAGCCAAGAATTAGCGGGAGTAGAAATAAAGCAGTTCTTC. Translation gives CASSQELAGVEIKQFF.

The genes are TRBV20-1 and TRBJ2-5; D possibly uses TRBD1 or TRBD2 (5 bases each). The V end lost 3 bases, the J end lost 1 base, and 15 bases lay between the germline ends. Germline lookup yields CDR1 DFQATT and CDR2 SNEGSKA (reference sequence). The CDR3 totals 15 residues. CDR3 DNA: TGCAGTGCTAGTCACCGGGACCAACTCCAAGAGACCCAGTACTTC. This encodes CSASHRDQLQETQYF.

This clonotype was recorded at least ten times. The chain couples TRBV7-9 to TRBJ2-1, with D perhaps given as TRBD1 or TRBD2 (5 bases each). The germline V gene has CDR1 SEHNR and CDR2 FQNEAQ (reference sequence). The CDR3 has 15 residues. Trimming pared 2 bases from V and 6 bases from J, leaving 14 bases between. The CDR3, as DNA: TGTGCCAGCAGCTTAACGGGACCAACCCCCAATGAGCAGTTCTTC. Amino acids: CASSLTGPTPNEQFF.

V usage is TRBV12-3 or TRBV12-4 and J usage is TRBJ2-2; tentatively, D is TRBD2 (6 bases). V lost 6 bases and J 3 bases, leaving 11 bases between the germline ends. This CDR3 has 14 amino acids. The CDR3 protein is CASSLRDYTGELFF. Here the CDR3 DNA reads TGTGCCAGCAGCCTCAGGGACTACACCGGGGAGCTGTTTTTT.

This clonotype was counted ten times or more. The chain couples TRBV20-1 to TRBJ2-7, with 8 bases aligning to TRBD2. Germline assignment: CDR1 DFQATT and CDR2 SNEGSKA (reference sequence). Unmatched junction bases numbered 9, after V lost 0 bases and J lost 2 bases. The CDR3 runs to 16 residues. CDR3 in DNA: TGCAGTGCTAGAGATCCGGCCCAGCGGGGGCCCTACGAGCAGTACTTC. Its translation: CSARDPAQRGPYEQYF.

This clonotype was picked up a small number of times. The chain links TRBV7-6 to TRBJ1-2, with 8 nucleotides matching TRBD1. Germline lookup yields CDR1 SGHVS and CDR2 FNYEAQ. V trimming: 5 bases; J trimming: 2 bases; junction bases outside the gene matches: 1. CDR3 length: 13 residues. The CDR3 sequence: CASSQGANYGYTF. CDR3 in DNA: TGTGCCAGCAGCCAGGGGGCGAACTATGGCTACACCTTC.

This clonotype was observed at least ten times. The rearrangement links TRBV20-1 to TRBJ2-5, with 7 bases aligning to TRBD2. Per the germline V gene, CDR1 is DFQATT and CDR2 is SNEGSKA (reference sequence). The CDR3 has 12 amino acids. With V trimmed by 5 bases and J by 7 bases, 7 bases remained unmatched. The CDR3 DNA is TGCAGTGCTCACGGGAGCGGGGCGACCCAGTACTTC. Translated: CSAHGSGATQYF.

There are many counts of this clonotype. The chain couples TRBV5-1 to TRBJ2-6; D uncertain. In germline, CDR1 is SGHRS, CDR2 YFSETQ. The ends were cut back, 3 bases at V and 2 bases at J, with 9 bases in the middle. The CDR3 totals 15 residues. Written as DNA, the CDR3 is TGCGCCAGCAGCTCCCCAGGAACTGGGGCCAACGTCCTGACTTTC. Its translation: CASSSPGTGANVLTF.

This chain joins TRBV12-3 or TRBV12-4 and TRBJ2-1, with 11 bases aligning to TRBD2. This CDR3 is built from 15 residues. V dropped 7 bases and J dropped 3; count of bases not matched to a gene: 5. The CDR3 loop reads CASTLGTSGYNEQFF. In DNA, the CDR3 is TGTGCCAGCACCCTTGGGACTAGCGGCTACAATGAGCAGTTCTTC.

In this sample, this clonotype turned up a few times. A much bigger clone sits one base away, suggesting this may be a read error. The genes are TRBV20-1 and TRBJ2-7; D remains ambiguous. Trimming left V 3 bases short and J 0 bases short, with 6 bases between. There are 12 residues in the CDR3. Germline V lookup: CDR1 DFQATT, CDR2 SNEGSKA (reference sequence). The CDR3 nucleotides are TGCAGTGCTAGGGGCAGCTCCTACGAGCAGTACTTC. It encodes CSARGSSYEQYF.

V usage is TRBV12-3 or TRBV12-4 and J usage is TRBJ2-3; D not resolved. Deletions cut 8 bases from V and 0 bases from J, with 6 bases between. This CDR3 contains 12 residues. CDR3 bases: TGTGCCAGCGTTGAGAGCACAGATACGCAGTATTTT. It specifies CASVESTDTQYF.

This clonotype was found many times. The rearrangement uses TRBV7-3 and TRBJ2-5; D might be TRBD1 or TRBD2, each matching 7 bases. Germline V CDR1 and CDR2: SGHTA, FQGTGA. CDR3 size: 14 residues. The V gene lost 5 bases and the J gene lost 5 bases, with 15 bases spanning the gap. This chain's CDR3 is CASSRGGGGETQYF. For the CDR3, the DNA is TGTGCCAGCAGCCGGGGAGGGGGCGGGGAGACCCAGTACTTC.

The CDR3 bases are TGTGCCAGCAGCTCACTAGCGATCACAGATACGCAGTATTTT. Protein product: CASSSLAITDTQYF. The chain links TRBV7-6 to TRBJ2-3, with TRBD2 matching over 7 bases. The V gene's germline CDR1 is SGHVS and CDR2 FNYEAQ. There are 14 residues in the CDR3. V lost 4 bases to trimming and J lost 2 bases; unmatched junction nucleotides: 3.

This clonotype was counted many times. The DNA of the CDR3 is TGCGCCAGCAGCCCAGGGCCGAACACCGGGGAGCTGTTTTTT. Encoded protein: CASSPGPNTGELFF. This chain connects TRBV5-1 to TRBJ2-2, with D tentatively TRBD1 (5 bases). CDR1 is SGHRS, CDR2 YFSETQ, per germline. Trimming took 4 bases from V and 0 from J, leaving 7 bases between them. CDR3 length equals 14 residues.

This clonotype was recorded many times. The CDR3 sequence is CASSFNPYEQYF. The CDR3 nucleotides are TGTGCCAGCAGCTTTAACCCCTACGAGCAGTACTTC. This rearrangement joins TRBV7-2 to TRBJ2-7, with D uncertain. Germline V CDR1 and CDR2: SGHTA, FQGNSA. This CDR3 is 12 amino acids long. Trimming pared 3 bases from V and 2 bases from J, leaving 5 bases between.

The chain combines TRBV28 with TRBJ2-3, with D perhaps TRBD1 (6 bases). This CDR3 spans 13 amino acids. CDR1 and CDR2 (germline): MDHEN, SYDVKM. V lost 5 bases to trimming and J lost 9 bases, with 15 bases between them. DNA for the CDR3: TGTGCCAGCAGTGCGTTACCCGACAGGACGCAGTATTTT. Encoded protein: CASSALPDRTQYF.

The J gene is TRBJ1-1, the V gene TRBV20-1; D is unclear. The germline CDR1 and CDR2 sequences are DFQATT and SNEGSKA (reference sequence). The germline V and J ends were trimmed by 2 bases and 1 base, with 5 bases remaining between them. CDR3 length: 12 amino acids. The CDR3 here is CSARRENTEAFF. For the CDR3, the DNA is TGCAGTGCTAGAAGGGAGAACACTGAAGCTTTCTTT.

The chain couples TRBV29-1 to TRBJ2-2; D ambiguous. Trimming took 0 bases from V and 2 from J, leaving 10 bases between them. The CDR3 contains 15 residues. Germline CDR1 and CDR2: SQVTM and ANQGSEA. The CDR3 coding sequence is TGCAGCGTTGAAGACTCGCGTCTAAACACCGGGGAGCTGTTTTTT. Translated: CSVEDSRLNTGELFF.

Many counts were recorded for this clonotype. The chain joins TRBV5-1 to TRBJ2-2, with a possible D match to TRBD1 (6 bases). This CDR3 is built from 15 residues. Trimming removed 4 bases at V and 1 base at J, with 11 bases between. CDR1 and CDR2 from the germline V gene are SGHRS and YFSETQ. DNA for the CDR3: TGCGCCAGCAGCACCGGGACAATGAACACCGGGGAGCTGTTTTTT. This translates into CASSTGTMNTGELFF.